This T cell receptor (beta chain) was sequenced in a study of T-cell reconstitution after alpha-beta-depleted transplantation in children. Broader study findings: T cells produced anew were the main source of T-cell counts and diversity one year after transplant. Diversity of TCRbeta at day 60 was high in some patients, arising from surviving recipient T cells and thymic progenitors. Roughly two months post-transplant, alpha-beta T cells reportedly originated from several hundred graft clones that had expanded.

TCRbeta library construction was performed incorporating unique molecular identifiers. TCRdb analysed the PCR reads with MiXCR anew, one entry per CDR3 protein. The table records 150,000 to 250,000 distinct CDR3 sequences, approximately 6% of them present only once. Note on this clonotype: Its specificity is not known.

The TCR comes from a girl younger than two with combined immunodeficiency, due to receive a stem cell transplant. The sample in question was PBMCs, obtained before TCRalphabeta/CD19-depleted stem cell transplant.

The CDR3 reads CASSSWTGASSYEQYF. As DNA, the CDR3 is TGCGCCAGCAGCTCTTGGACAGGGGCGAGCTCCTACGAGCAGTACTTC. The gene calls are TRBV5-1 and TRBJ2-7, with 9 bases aligning to TRBD1. Trimming took 3 bases from V and 0 from J; bases not matched to a gene: 7. This CDR3 is 16 amino acids long. The germline V gene encodes CDR1 SGHRS and CDR2 YFSETQ.